This T cell receptor beta chain was observed in a study of T-cell reconstitution after alpha-beta-depleted transplantation in children. This sample's TCRbeta library carried unique molecular identifier barcodes. TCRdb reanalysed the PCR reads using MiXCR and keeps one entry per CDR3 protein. The repertoire holds over 400,000 distinct CDR3 sequences, with about 40% as singletons. Overall study findings and caveats: TCRbeta diversity was high at day 60 in some patients (a result of surviving recipient T cells and thymic progenitors). About two months after transplant, alpha-beta T cells reportedly came from several hundred expanded graft clones. Hyperexpanded clones declined; after one year, newly produced T cells mostly supplied diversity.

Worth noting for this clonotype: Its antigen is not known.

V was clipped by 5 bases and J by 1 base; unmatched bases: 7. The CDR3 consists of 15 residues. Looked up from germline, CDR1 is SEHNR and CDR2 is FQNEAQ (reference sequence). The specimen comprised PBMCs, sampled before TCRalphabeta/CD19-depleted stem cell transplant. The chain is built from TRBV7-9 and TRBJ1-1; TRBD1 agrees at 7 bases. The TCR comes from a girl aged 2-10 years with aplastic anemia, due to receive a stem cell transplant. The CDR3 spells CASSPVGQSNTEAFF. As DNA, the CDR3 is TGTGCCAGCAGCCCCGTGGGACAGTCGAACACTGAAGCTTTCTTT.